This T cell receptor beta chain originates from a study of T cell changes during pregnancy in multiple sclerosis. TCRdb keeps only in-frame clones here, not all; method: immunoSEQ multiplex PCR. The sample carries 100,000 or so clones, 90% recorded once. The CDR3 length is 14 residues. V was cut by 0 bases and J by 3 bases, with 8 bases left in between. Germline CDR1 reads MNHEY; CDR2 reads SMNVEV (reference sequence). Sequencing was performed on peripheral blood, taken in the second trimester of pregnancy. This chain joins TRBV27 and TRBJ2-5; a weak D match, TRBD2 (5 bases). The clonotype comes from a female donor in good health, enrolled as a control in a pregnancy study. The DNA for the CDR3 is TGTGCCAGCAGTTTATCGGCGAGGGAAGAGACCCAGTACTTC. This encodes CASSLSAREETQYF.